The present entry profiles one TCR beta chain with its context. The sample belongs to a study of blood T cell repertoires in COVID-19. Trimming stripped 4 bases from V and 11 bases from J, with 14 bases between. The germline gives CDR1 SGHDN, CDR2 FVKESK. The CDR3 runs to 12 residues. The age range of participants was 18 to 89 years, with residence in more than 20 US areas. Membership in each cohort depended on participant-reported clinical history. Cohort 3 donors counted as recovered after two negative PCRs, clearance, or resolved symptoms. Clones were read by immunoSEQ multiplex PCR, and TCRdb kept only the in-frame ones, dropping some. The top ten clones hold about 1.2% of a sample with 300,000 to 450,000 clones, 85% to 90% of them seen once.

V is TRBV14 and J is TRBJ2-5; D gene uncertain. Sequencing input: PBMCs or T cells enriched from blood (not recorded which). The TCR comes from a woman between 18 and 30 years old who had recovered from COVID-19. In DNA, the CDR3 is TGTGCCAGCAGCCCCTATTCTGGGCCTCAGTACTTC. This encodes CASSPYSGPQYF.